This entry concerns a single TCR beta chain. A single record per CDR3 protein comes from TCRdb applying MiXCR to the PCR reads. This sample yields just over 35,000 distinct CDR3 sequences, of which about 35% are seen a single time; under 6.5% belongs to the top ten. The source of the sample is a study of vaccination and CD4 T cells after COVID-19. Study in general: The makeup of the convalescents was six males and four females, two of them Hispanic. Each post-COVID sample was drawn after diagnosis, and the median interval was roughly 100 days (range 35 to 161). Day 14 and days 161 to 241 post-vaccination were the time points at which three convalescent patients were sampled.

Stated time point: late sampling 161 to 241 days after vaccination in three convalescent patients. The CDR3 contains 15 residues. The germline V gene encodes CDR1 MNHEY and CDR2 SVGAGI. V was pared by 0 bases and J by 0 bases, with 1 base of the junction left unmatched. Sample: CD4+ T cells from blood, taken about 7 months after SARS-CoV-2 vaccination. This clonotype originated in a human donor who had recovered from COVID-19. V and J are TRBV6-5 and TRBJ1-1; 7 bases line up with TRBD1. The CDR3, as DNA: TGTGCCAGCAGTTACTCGACAGGGATGAACACTGAAGCTTTCTTT. Its protein product is CASSYSTGMNTEAFF.